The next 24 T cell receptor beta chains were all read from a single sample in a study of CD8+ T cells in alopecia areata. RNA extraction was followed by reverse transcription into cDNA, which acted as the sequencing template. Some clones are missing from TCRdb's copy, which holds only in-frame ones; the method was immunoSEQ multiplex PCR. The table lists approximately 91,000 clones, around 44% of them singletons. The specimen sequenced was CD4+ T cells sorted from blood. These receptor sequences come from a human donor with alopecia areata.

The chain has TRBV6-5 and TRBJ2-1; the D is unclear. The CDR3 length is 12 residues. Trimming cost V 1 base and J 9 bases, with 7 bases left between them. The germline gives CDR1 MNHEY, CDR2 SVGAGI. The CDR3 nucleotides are TGTGCCAGCAGTTACTGGGGTGGTGAGCAGTTCTTC. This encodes CASSYWGGEQFF.

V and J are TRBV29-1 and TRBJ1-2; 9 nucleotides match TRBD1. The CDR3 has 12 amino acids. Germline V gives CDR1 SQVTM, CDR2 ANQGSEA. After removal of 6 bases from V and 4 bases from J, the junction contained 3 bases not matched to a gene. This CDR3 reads CSVGQGVYGYTF. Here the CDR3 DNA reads TGCAGCGTGGGACAGGGAGTCTATGGCTACACCTTC.

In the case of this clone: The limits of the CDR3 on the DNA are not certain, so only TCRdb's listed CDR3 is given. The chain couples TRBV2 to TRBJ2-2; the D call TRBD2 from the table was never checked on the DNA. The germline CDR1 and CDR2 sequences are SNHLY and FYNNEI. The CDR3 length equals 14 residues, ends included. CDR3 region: CASSPNRRAGELFF.

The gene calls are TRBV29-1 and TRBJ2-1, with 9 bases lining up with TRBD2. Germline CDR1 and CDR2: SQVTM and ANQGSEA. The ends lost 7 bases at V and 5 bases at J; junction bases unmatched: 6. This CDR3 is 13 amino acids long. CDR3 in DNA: TGCAGCGCTGGGGCTAGCGGGAACAATGAGCAGTTCTTC. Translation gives CSAGASGNNEQFF.

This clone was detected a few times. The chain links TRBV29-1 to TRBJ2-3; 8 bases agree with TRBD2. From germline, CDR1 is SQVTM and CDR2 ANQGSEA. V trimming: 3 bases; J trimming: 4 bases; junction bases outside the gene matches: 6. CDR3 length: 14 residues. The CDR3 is CSVESGSGPDTQYF. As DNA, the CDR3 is TGCAGCGTTGAGAGCGGGAGTGGGCCAGATACGCAGTATTTT.

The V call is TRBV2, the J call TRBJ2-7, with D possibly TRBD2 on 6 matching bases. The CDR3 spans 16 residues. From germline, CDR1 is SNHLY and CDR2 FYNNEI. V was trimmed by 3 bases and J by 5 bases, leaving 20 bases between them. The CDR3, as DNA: TGTGCCAGCAGTGACCCCTATGCGGGATATCAGAACGAGCAGTACTTC. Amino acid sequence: CASSDPYAGYQNEQYF.

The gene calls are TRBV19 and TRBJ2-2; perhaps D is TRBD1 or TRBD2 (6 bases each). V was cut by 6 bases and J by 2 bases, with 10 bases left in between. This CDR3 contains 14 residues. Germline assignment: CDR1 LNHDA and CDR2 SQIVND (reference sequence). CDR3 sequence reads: CASRRGANTGELFF. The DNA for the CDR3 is TGTGCCAGTAGAAGGGGGGCAAACACCGGGGAGCTGTTTTTT.

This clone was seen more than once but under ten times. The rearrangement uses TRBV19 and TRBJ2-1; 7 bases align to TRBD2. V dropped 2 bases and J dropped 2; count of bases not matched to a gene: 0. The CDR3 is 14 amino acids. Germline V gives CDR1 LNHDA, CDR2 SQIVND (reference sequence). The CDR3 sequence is CASSILAAYNEQFF. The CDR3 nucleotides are TGTGCCAGTAGTATACTAGCGGCCTACAATGAGCAGTTCTTC. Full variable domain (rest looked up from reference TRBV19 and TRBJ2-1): DGGITQSPKYLFRKEGQNVTLSCEQNLNHDAMYWYRQDPGQGLRLIYYSQIVNDFQKGDIAEGYSVSREKKESFPLTVTSAQKNPTAFYLCASSILAAYNEQFFGPGTRLTVL.

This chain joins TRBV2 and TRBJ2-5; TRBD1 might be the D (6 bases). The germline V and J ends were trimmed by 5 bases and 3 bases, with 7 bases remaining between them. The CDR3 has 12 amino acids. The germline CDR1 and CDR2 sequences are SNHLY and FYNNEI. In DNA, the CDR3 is TGTGCCAGCAGTAACAGGGAAGAGACCCAGTACTTC. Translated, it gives CASSNREETQYF.

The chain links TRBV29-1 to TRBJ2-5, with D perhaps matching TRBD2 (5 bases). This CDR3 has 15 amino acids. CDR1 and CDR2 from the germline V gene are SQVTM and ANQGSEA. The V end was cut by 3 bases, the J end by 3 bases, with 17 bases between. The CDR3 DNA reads TGCAGCGTTGATATACTAGTGGCCTATGAAGAGACCCAGTACTTC. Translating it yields CSVDILVAYEETQYF.

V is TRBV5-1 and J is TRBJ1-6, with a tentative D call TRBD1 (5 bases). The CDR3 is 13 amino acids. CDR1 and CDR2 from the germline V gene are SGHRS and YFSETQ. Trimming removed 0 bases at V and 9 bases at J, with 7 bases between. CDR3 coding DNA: TGCGCCAGCAGCTTGGCAGGGCGTTCACCCCTCCACTTT. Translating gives CASSLAGRSPLHF.

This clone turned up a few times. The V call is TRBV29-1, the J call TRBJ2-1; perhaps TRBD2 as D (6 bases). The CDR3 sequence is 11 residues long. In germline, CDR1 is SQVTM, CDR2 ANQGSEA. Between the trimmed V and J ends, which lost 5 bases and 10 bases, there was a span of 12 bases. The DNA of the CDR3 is TGCAGCGTTCGCCGGGACTCAGAGCAGTTCTTC. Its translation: CSVRRDSEQFF.

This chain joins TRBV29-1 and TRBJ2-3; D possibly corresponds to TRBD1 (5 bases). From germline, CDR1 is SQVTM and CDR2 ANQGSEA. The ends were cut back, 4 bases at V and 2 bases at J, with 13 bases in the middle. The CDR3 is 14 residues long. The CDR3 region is CSVAKQGNTDTQYF. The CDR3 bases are TGCAGCGTTGCCAAGCAGGGAAACACAGATACGCAGTATTTT.

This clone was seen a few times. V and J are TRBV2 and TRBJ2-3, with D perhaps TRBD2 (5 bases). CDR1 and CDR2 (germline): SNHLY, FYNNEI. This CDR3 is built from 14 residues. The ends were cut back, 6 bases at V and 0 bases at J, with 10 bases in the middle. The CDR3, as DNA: TGTGCCAGCAGAGGACTCTCTAGCACAGATACGCAGTATTTT. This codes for CASRGLSSTDTQYF.

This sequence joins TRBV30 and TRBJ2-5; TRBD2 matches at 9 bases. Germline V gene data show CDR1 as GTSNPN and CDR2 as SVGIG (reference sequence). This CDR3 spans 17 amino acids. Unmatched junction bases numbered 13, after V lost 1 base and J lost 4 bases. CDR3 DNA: TGTGCCTGGAGTGGCAACTATCAAGCGGGGGGCCCAGAGACCCAGTACTTC. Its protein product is CAWSGNYQAGGPETQYF.

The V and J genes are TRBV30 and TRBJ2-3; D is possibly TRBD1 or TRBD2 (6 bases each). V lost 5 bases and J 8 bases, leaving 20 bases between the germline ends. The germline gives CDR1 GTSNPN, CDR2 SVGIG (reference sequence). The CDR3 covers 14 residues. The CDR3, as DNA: TGTGCCTGGGAGATAGGGGGGCCCTCCGGTACGCAGTATTTT. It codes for CAWEIGGPSGTQYF.

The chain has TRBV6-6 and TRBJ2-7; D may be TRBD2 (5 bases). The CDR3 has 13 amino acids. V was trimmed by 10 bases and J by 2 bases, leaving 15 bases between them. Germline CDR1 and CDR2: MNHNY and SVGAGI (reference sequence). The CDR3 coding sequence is TGTGCCACCAGGACTCCCCCTACCTACGAGCAGTACTTC. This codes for CATRTPPTYEQYF.

The CDR3 protein is CSVGYRDFGTEAFF. CDR3 coding DNA: TGCAGCGTGGGCTACAGGGACTTTGGCACTGAAGCTTTCTTT. V gene TRBV29-1 combines with J gene TRBJ1-1; tentative D call: TRBD1 (6 bases). The CDR3 totals 14 residues. V gave up 6 bases and J gave up 4 bases, with 18 bases separating them. Germline V CDR1 and CDR2: SQVTM, ANQGSEA.

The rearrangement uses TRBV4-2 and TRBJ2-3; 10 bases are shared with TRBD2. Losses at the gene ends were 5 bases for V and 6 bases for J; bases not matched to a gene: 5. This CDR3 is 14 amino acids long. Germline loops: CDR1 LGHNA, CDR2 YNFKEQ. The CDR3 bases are TGTGCCAGCAGCTGGACTAGCGGTGGTGATACGCAGTATTTT. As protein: CASSWTSGGDTQYF.

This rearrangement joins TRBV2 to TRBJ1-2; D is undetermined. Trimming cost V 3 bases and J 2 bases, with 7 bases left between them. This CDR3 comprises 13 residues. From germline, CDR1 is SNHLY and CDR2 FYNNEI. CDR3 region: CASSENSNYGYTF. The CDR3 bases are TGTGCCAGCAGTGAGAACAGCAACTATGGCTACACCTTC.

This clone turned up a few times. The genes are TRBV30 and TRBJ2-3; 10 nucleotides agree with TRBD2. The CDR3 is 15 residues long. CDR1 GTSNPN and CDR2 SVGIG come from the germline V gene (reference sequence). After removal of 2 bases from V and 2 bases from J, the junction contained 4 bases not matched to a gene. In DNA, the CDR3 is TGTGCCTGGAGTTACGGACTAGCGGACACAGATACGCAGTATTTT. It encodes CAWSYGLADTDTQYF. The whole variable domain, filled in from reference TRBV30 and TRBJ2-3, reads SQTIHQWPATLVQPVGSPLSLECTVEGTSNPNLYWYRQAAGRGLQLLFYSVGIGQISSEVPQNLSASRPQDRQFILSSKKLLLSDSGFYLCAWSYGLADTDTQYFGPGTRLTVL.

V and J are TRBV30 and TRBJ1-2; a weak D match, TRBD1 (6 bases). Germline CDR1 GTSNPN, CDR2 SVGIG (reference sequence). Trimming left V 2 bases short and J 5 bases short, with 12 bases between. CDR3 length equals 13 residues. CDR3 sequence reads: CAWSPDRKYGYTF. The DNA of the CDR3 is TGTGCCTGGAGTCCCGACAGGAAATATGGCTACACCTTC.

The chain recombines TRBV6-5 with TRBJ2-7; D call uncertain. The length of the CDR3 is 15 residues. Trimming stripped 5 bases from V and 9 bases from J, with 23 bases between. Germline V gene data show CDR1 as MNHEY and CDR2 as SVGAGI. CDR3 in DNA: TGTGCCAGCAGTACCTCATTCGGTCCGGGCCGATCGCAGTACTTC. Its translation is CASSTSFGPGRSQYF.

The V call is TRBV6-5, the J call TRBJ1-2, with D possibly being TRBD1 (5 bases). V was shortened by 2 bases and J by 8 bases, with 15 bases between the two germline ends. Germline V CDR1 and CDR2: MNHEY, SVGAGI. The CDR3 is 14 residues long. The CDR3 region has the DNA TGTGCCAGCAGTTACCAGGGAGGATCGAGGGGCTACACCTTC. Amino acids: CASSYQGGSRGYTF.